Sequencing of this TCR beta chain was carried out in a study of T cell responses to AZD1222 COVID-19 vaccine. The protocol was immunoSEQ multiplex PCR, while the TCRdb copy is restricted to in-frame clones and leaves out a portion. Of about 140,000 clones listed, more than 90% are singletons. This CDR3 has 16 amino acids. In germline, CDR1 is SGHTA, CDR2 FQGNSA. V lost 2 bases, J lost 5 bases, and 18 bases lay in between. The source material was peripheral blood, sampled on day 0 of AZD1222 vaccination. The origin of this receptor is an adult in good health. The rearrangement uses TRBV7-2 and TRBJ2-5; unclear D gene. The CDR3 nucleotides read TGTGCCAGCAGCTTATTAGCTGGCCACGGAAGGGAGACCCAGTACTTC. This gives the protein CASSLLAGHGRETQYF.